This T cell receptor beta chain is drawn from a study of blood T cells in healthy people across ages (dated by TCRdb to the mid-2010s). At the level of the whole study: In model experiments, template switching captured roughly one uniquely barcoded TCR beta cDNA molecule for every two T cells. For two donors (one aged 18 to 29 and one aged 80 or older), the study analyzed two additional independent replicas of 1 million unique cDNA reads from the same blood draw. The donors were divided into four age groups: young (average around 17 years), middle-aged (under 40), aged (approximately 62) and long-lived (roughly 88). To avoid experimental bias, donors of different ages were randomly spread across the sequencing lanes. Using deep sequencing normalized with unique cDNA molecular identifiers, the study measured how TCR beta repertoire diversity changes with age.

CDR1 SGDLS and CDR2 YYNGEE are derived from the germline V gene. The CDR3 covers 15 residues, taking in both the cysteine and the phenylalanine. Kept here is only the CDR3 DNA, which spans 45 bases and is read in frame from base 1. Points on this clonotype: The target of this receptor is not known. A much bigger clone sits one base away, suggesting this may be a read error.

To prepare the library, 5' RACE was applied. TCRdb lists the instrument as Illumina HiSeq 2500. A second PCR of about 7 to 12 cycles was run with a J-beta primer mix and a sample-barcoded 5' primer. A template-switch 5' adaptor carrying 12 random nucleotides introduced a unique molecular identifier onto each TCR beta cDNA molecule. Each sample yielded at least 3 million CDR3-containing paired-end reads. First-strand cDNA synthesis was performed from all RNA using the Mint cDNA synthesis kit, with priming by a TRBC-specific oligonucleotide. All cDNA was treated with uracil-DNA glycosylase and then went through a first 18-cycle PCR with the universal primers M1SS and BC2_uni_R. As for the authors' bioinformatics: Each sample was normalized by randomly selecting 1 million high-quality reads, each carrying a distinct molecular identifier. Instead of being binned into consensus sequences, reads with shared molecular identifiers were discarded. CDR3 identification, clonotype clustering and error correction used MiTCR with a Q25 quality threshold and the strictest error-elimination algorithm. A nonparametric unseen species model with Euler transformation was used to estimate lower-bound total TCR beta diversity. TCRdb itself trimmed the public reads at Q25 with fastp, ran MiXCR and retained productive beta chains. Rows are combined by CDR3 protein, so each entry shows the most common genes and DNA. The authors' filters were not applied to this entry. Across this sample there are about 1.7 million distinct CDR3 sequences, with about 28% seen only once. 7.7% of the sample is in the top ten clones.

The research as a whole found: Compared with the aged group, the long-lived group had more naive CD4+ T cells, fewer expanded clones and increased TCR diversity, a pattern suggesting age selection. As age increased, observed TCR beta diversity per million T cells dropped in a roughly linear way, and a significant reduction was already evident by age approximately 40. Donor CMV infection status was unknown, potentially confounding age-related changes in expanded clonotypes. Since profiling was done on bulk unsorted PBMCs, naive and antigen-experienced compartments could not be conclusively compared. The percentage of naive T cells measured by flow cytometry correlated strongly with observed TCR beta diversity. Estimates of total diversity based on one million sequenced T cells were considered lower bounds and underestimates.

Systemically healthy Caucasian individuals from Russia, approximately 39 in total and aged roughly 6 to 100 years, were included as donors. Each donor gave 8 to 10 milliliters of peripheral blood, collected into EDTA-treated Vacutainer tubes. Ficoll-Paque density-gradient centrifugation was used to isolate PBMCs, with at least 6 million per sample. Trizol reagent was used to extract total RNA from PBMCs, with at least 5.5 micrograms per sample. For every donor, flow cytometry on a PBMC aliquot measured the percentage of naive CD45RAhigh/CD27high T cells. Sequencing was performed on blood. The chain is assembled from TRBV9 and TRBJ2-1; TRBD2 matches 8 bases in the middle. The clonotype was recovered from a woman under 40 in good health. Here the CDR3 is given as CANSFGRGSYNEQFF. The nucleotide sequence reads as follows: TGTGCCAACAGCTTCGGGAGGGGGTCCTACAATGAGCAGTTCTTC.